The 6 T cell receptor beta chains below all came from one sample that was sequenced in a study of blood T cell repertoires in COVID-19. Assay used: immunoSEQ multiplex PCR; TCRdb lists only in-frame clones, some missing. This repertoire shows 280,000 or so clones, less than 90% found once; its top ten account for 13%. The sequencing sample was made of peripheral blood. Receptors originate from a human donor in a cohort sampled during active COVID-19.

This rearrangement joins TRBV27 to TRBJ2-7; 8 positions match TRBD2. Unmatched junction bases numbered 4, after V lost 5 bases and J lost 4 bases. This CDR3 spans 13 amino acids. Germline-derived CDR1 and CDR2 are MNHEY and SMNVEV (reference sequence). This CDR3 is CASSTGTSYEQYF. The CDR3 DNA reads TGTGCCAGCAGTACTGGGACTAGTTACGAGCAGTACTTC.

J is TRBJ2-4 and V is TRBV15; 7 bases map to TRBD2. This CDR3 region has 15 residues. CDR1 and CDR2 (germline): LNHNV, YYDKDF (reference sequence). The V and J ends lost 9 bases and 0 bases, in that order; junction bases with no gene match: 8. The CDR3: CATSPWEGAKNIQYF. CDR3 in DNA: TGTGCCACTTCTCCTTGGGAGGGAGCCAAAAACATTCAGTACTTC.

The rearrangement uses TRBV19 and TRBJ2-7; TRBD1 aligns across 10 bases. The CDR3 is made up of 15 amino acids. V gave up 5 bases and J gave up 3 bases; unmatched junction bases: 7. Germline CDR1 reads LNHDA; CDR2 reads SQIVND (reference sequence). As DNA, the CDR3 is TGTGCCAGTAGTCATCCCGGGACAGGGGACTACGAGCAGTACTTC. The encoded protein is CASSHPGTGDYEQYF. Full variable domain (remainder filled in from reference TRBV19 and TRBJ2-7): DGGITQSPKYLFRKEGQNVTLSCEQNLNHDAMYWYRQDPGQGLRLIYYSQIVNDFQKGDIAEGYSVSREKKESFPLTVTSAQKNPTAFYLCASSHPGTGDYEQYFGPGTRLTVT.

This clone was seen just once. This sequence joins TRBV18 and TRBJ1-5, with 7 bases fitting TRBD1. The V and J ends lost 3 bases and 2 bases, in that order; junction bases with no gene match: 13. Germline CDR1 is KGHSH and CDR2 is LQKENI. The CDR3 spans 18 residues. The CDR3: CASSPGRTGQGGNQPQHF. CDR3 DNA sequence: TGTGCCAGCTCACCGGGAAGGACAGGTCAAGGAGGCAATCAGCCCCAGCATTTT.

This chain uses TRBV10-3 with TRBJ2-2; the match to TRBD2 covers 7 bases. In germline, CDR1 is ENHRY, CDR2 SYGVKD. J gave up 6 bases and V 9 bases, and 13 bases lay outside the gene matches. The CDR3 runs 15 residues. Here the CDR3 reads CAIGAGGRVAGELFF. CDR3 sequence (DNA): TGTGCCATAGGGGCTGGCGGGAGAGTCGCCGGGGAGCTGTTTTTT.

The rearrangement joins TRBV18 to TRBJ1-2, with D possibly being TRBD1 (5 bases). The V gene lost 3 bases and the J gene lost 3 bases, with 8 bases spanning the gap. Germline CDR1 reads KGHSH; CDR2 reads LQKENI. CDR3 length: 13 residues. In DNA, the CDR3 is TGTGCCAGCTCACCGGACACGGACTATGGCTACACCTTC. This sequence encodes CASSPDTDYGYTF.